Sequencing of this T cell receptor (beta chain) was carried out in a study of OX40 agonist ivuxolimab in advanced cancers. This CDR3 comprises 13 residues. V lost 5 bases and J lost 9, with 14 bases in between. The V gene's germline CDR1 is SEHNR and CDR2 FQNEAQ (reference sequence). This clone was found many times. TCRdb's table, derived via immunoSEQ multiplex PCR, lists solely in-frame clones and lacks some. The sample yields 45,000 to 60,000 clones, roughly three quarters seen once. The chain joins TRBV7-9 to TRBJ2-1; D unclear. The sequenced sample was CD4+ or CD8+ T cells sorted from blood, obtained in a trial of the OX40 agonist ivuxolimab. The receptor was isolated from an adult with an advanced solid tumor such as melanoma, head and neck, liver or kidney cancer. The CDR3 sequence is CASSPFRWVEQFF. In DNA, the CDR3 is TGTGCCAGCAGCCCTTTCCGTTGGGTTGAGCAGTTCTTC.